Below, one T cell receptor (beta chain) is given with its context. This specimen comes from a study of blood T cell repertoires in COVID-19. Trimming at V came to 5 bases and at J to 4 bases, leaving 2 bases not matched to a gene. Per the germline V gene, CDR1 is MGHRA and CDR2 is YSYEKL. The CDR3 length is 14 residues. Profiled with immunoSEQ multiplex PCR; TCRdb holds only in-frame clones, not every one. The table records more than 200,000 clones, less than 90% of them present only once. The TCR was taken from a man in his sixties with acute or convalescent COVID-19. This chain links TRBV4-1 with TRBJ1-3; 10 positions match TRBD1. Sequenced input: peripheral blood. CDR3 in amino acids: CASSMGQGGNTIYF. The CDR3 nucleotides read TGCGCCAGCAGCATGGGACAGGGGGGAAACACCATATATTTT.